This T cell receptor beta chain was documented in a study of cytomegalovirus exposure and HLA in healthy donors. The CDR3 is made up of 13 amino acids. CDR1 MNHEY and CDR2 SMNVEV come from the germline V gene (reference sequence). Trimming pared 5 bases from V and 4 bases from J, leaving 11 bases between. Study-level findings and limits: Analysis was performed later, and it showed HLA-associated TCR beta chains to be more clonally expanded than equally common others. Rare TCR sequences predominated, though certain public TCRs were found in many donors.

It was with 60 Vbeta and 13 Jbeta primers that the PCR ran. Original data processing: As a later analysis found, there were 80 million or so unique TCR beta chains, of which roughly 11 million were shared. Libraries were prepared by immunoSEQ multiplex PCR; TCRdb keeps only in-frame clonotypes and omits some of them. D and trimming come from the DNA, and the V and J calls and clone size come from that table. The sample comprises 100,000 to 150,000 clones, 75% of which are singletons, and under 3.5% rests with the top ten. With respect to this clone: Its antigen is not known.

The sample comprised PBMCs. The TCR was taken from a woman aged 45-65 years in good health and CMV-seronegative. The rearrangement joins TRBV27 to TRBJ1-2, with D possibly matching TRBD1 (5 bases). In nucleotides, the CDR3 is TGTGCCAGCAGTGCCCCCCAGGGCTATGGCTACACCTTC. Protein product: CASSAPQGYGYTF.